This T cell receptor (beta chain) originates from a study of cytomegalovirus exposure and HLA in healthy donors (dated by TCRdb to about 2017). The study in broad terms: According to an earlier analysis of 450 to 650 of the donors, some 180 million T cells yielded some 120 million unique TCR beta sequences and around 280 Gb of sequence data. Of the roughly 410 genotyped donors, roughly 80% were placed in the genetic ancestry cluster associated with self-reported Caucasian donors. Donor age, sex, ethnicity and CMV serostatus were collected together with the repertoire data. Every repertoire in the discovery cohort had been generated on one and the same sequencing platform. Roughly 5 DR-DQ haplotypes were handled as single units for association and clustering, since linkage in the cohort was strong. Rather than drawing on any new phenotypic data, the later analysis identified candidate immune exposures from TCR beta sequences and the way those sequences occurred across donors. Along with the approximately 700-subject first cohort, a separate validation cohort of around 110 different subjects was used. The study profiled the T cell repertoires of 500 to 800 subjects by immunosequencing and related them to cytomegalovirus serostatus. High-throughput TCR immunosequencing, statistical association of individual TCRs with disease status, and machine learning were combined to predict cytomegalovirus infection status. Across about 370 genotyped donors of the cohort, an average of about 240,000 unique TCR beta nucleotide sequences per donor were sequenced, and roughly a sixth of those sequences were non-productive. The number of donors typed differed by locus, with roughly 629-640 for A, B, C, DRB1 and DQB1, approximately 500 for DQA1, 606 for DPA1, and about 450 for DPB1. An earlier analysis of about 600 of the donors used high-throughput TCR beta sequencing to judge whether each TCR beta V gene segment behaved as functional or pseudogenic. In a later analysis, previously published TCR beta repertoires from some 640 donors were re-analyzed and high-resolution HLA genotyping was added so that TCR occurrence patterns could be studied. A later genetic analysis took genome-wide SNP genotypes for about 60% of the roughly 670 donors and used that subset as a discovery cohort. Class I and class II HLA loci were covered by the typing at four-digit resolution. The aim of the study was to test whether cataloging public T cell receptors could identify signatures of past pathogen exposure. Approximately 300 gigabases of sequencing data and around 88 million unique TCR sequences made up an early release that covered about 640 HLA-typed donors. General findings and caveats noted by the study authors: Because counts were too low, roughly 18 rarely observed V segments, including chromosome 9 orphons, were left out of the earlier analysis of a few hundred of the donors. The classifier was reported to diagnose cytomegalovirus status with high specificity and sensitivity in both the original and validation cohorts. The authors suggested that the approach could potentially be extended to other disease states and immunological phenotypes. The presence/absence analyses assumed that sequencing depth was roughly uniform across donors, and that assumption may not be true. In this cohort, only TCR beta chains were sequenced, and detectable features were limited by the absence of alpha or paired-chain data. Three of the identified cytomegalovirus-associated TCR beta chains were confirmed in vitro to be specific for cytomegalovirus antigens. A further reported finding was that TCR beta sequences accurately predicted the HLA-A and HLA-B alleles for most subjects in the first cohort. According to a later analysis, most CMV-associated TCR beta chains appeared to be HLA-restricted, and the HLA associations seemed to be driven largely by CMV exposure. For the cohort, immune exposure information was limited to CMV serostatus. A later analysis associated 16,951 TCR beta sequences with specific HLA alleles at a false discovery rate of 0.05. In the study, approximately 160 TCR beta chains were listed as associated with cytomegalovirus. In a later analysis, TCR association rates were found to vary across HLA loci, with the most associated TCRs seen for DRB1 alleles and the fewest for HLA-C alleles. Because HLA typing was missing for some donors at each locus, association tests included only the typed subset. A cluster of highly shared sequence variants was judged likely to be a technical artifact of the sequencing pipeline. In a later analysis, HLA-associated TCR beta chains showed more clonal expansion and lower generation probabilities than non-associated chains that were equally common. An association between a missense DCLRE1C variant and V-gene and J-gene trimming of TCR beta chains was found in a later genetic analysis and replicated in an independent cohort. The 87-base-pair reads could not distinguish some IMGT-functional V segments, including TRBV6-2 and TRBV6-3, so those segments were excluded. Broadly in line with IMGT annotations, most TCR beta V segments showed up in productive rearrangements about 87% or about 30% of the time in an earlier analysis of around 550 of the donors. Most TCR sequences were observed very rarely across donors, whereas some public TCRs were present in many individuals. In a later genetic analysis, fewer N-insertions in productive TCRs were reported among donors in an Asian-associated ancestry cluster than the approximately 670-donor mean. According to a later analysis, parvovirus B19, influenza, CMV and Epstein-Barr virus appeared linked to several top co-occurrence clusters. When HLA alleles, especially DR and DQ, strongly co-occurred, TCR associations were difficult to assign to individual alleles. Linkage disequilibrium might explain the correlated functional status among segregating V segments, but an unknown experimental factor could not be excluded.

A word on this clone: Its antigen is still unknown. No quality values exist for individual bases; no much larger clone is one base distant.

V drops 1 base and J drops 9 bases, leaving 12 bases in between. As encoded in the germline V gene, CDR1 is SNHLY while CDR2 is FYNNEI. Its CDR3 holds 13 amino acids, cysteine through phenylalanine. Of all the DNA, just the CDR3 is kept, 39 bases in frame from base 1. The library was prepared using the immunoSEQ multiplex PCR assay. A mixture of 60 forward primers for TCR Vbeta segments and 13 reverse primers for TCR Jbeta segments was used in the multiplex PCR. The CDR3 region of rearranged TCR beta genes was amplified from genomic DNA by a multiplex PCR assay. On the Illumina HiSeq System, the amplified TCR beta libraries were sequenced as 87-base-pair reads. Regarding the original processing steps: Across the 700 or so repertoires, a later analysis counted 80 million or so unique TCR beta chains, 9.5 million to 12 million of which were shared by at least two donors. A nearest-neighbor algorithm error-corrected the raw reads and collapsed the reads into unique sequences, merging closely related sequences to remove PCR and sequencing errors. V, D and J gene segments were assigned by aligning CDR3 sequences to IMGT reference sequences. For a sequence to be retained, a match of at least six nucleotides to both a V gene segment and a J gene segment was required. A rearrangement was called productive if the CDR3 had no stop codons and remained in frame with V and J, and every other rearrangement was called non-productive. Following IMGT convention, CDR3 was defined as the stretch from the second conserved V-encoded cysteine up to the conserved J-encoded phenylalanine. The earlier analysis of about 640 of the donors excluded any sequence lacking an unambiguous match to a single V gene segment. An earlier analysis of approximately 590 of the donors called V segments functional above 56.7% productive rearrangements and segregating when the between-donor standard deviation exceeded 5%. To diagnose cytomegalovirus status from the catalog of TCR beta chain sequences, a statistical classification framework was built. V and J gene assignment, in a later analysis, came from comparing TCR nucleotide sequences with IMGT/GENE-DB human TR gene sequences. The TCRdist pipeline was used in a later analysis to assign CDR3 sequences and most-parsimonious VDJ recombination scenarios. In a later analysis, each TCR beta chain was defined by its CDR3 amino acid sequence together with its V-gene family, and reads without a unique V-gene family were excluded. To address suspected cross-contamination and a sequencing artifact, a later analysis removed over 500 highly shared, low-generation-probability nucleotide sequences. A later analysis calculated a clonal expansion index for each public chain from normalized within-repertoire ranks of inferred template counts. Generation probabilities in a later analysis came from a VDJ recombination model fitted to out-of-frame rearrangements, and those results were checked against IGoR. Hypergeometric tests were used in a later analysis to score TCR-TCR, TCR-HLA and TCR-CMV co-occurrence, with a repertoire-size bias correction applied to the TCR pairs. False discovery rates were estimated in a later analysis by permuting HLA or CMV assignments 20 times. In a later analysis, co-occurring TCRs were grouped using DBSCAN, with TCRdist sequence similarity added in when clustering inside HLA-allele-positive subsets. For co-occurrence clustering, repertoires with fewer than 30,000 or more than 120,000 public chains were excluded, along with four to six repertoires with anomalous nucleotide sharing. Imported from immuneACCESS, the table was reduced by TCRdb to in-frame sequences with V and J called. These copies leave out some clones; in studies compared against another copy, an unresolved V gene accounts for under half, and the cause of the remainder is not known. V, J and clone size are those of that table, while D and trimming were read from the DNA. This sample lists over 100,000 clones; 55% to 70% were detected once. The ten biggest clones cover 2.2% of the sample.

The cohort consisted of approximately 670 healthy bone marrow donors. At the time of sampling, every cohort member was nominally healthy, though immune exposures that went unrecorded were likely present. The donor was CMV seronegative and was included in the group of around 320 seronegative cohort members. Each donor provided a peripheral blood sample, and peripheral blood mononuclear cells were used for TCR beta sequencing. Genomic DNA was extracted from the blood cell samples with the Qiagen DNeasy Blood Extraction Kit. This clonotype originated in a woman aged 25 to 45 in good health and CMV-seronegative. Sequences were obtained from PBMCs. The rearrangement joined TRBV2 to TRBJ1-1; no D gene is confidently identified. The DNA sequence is TGTGCCAGCAGTGAAGGTACAGAGCAAAAAGCTTTCTTT. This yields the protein CASSEGTEQKAFF.